This T cell receptor beta chain was observed in a study of blood T cells in healthy people across ages. This CDR3 has 13 residues. The V end lost 1 base, the J end lost 2 bases, and 5 bases lay between the germline ends. In germline, CDR1 is SGDLS, CDR2 YYNGEE. Together with a sample-barcoded 5' primer, a J-beta primer mix was included in a second PCR lasting roughly 6 to 12 cycles. TCRdb fed the 5' RACE reads into MiXCR, producing one record per CDR3 protein. Of roughly 1,500,000 distinct CDR3 sequences listed, 40% to 50% are singletons. The sequence came from a woman aged 18-35 years in good health. This chain joins TRBV9 and TRBJ2-3; D call uncertain. Sample: blood. CDR3 in DNA: TGTGCCAGCAGCGTAAGCCTCACAGATACGCAGTATTTT. Protein sequence: CASSVSLTDTQYF.